This T cell receptor (beta chain) was captured by sequencing in a study of cytomegalovirus exposure and HLA in healthy donors (dated by TCRdb to the late 2010s). For the wider study: According to an earlier analysis of a few hundred of the donors, 150 million to 200 million T cells yielded 117 million unique TCR beta sequences and 276 Gb of sequence data. An early release covering roughly 640 HLA-typed donors comprised about 290 gigabases of sequencing data and approximately 85 million unique TCR sequences. Of the roughly 400 genotyped donors, over 65% fell in the genetic ancestry cluster associated with self-reported Caucasian donors. The study aimed to test whether signatures of past pathogen exposure could be identified by cataloging public T cell receptors. The study profiled the T cell repertoires of under 700 subjects by immunosequencing and related them to cytomegalovirus serostatus. In addition to the first cohort of 666 subjects, a separate validation cohort of about 120 different subjects was used. To predict cytomegalovirus infection status, the study combined high-throughput TCR immunosequencing, statistical association of individual TCRs with disease status, and machine learning. To study patterns of TCR occurrence, a later analysis re-analyzed previously published TCR beta repertoires from around 700 donors and added high-resolution HLA genotyping. Rather than drawing on any new phenotypic data, the later analysis identified candidate immune exposures from TCR beta sequences and the way those sequences occurred across donors. An earlier analysis of around 580 of the donors used high-throughput TCR beta sequencing to judge whether each TCR beta V gene segment behaved as functional or pseudogenic. Alongside the repertoire data, information on donor age, sex, ethnicity and CMV serostatus was compiled. In a later genetic analysis, genome-wide SNP genotypes for about 65% of the roughly 700 donors were used, and that subset was treated as a discovery cohort. All discovery cohort repertoires had been generated on a single sequencing platform. Both class I and class II loci were covered by HLA typing, at four-digit resolution. The number of typed donors differed by locus: about 629-630 for A, B, C, DRB1 and DQB1; 500 to 550 for DQA1; roughly 600 for DPA1; and around 470 for DPB1. Several DR-DQ haplotypes were handled as single units for association and clustering, since linkage in the cohort was strong. On average, 235,054 unique TCR beta nucleotide sequences were sequenced per donor among about 400 genotyped donors of the cohort, with roughly 18% of those sequences being non-productive. General study outcomes and caveats: Most CMV-associated TCR beta chains appeared to be HLA-restricted in a later analysis, and the HLA associations seemed to be driven largely by CMV exposure. The sequencing pipeline was judged likely to have produced a cluster of highly shared sequence variants as a technical artifact. Because HLA typing was missing for some donors at each locus, association tests included only the typed subset. Three of the identified cytomegalovirus-associated TCR beta chains were confirmed in vitro to be specific for cytomegalovirus antigens. The authors suggested that the approach could potentially be generalized to other disease states and immunological phenotypes. Compared with equally common non-associated chains, HLA-associated TCR beta chains in a later analysis were more clonally expanded and had lower generation probabilities. In a later analysis, over 15,000 TCR beta sequences were associated with specific HLA alleles at a false discovery rate of 0.05. For the cohort, immune exposure information was limited to CMV serostatus. The study listed approximately 150 TCR beta chains as associated with cytomegalovirus. The classifier was reported to diagnose cytomegalovirus status with high specificity and sensitivity in both the original and validation cohorts. Most TCR sequences were observed very rarely across donors, whereas some public TCRs were present in many individuals. In a later genetic analysis, a missense DCLRE1C variant was associated with V-gene and J-gene trimming of TCR beta chains, and the association was replicated in an independent cohort. Presence/absence analyses assumed roughly uniform sequencing depth across donors, an assumption that may not hold. In this cohort, only TCR beta chains were sequenced, and detectable features were limited by the absence of alpha or paired-chain data. Because the 87-base-pair reads could not distinguish some IMGT-functional V segments, including TRBV6-2 and TRBV6-3, those segments were excluded. In a later analysis, the rate of TCR association differed among HLA loci, with DRB1 alleles having the most associated TCRs and HLA-C alleles having the fewest. Linkage disequilibrium might explain the correlated functional status among segregating V segments, but an unknown experimental factor could not be excluded. Strong co-occurrence of HLA alleles, especially DR and DQ, made assigning TCR associations to individual alleles difficult. According to a later analysis, parvovirus B19, influenza, CMV and Epstein-Barr virus appeared linked to several top co-occurrence clusters. Compared with the 666-donor mean, donors in an Asian-associated ancestry cluster had fewer N-insertions in productive TCRs, according to a later genetic analysis. In an earlier analysis of around 500 of the donors, most TCR beta V segments appeared in productive rearrangements about 87% or about 30% of the time, broadly matching IMGT annotations. A further reported finding was that TCR beta sequences accurately predicted the HLA-A and HLA-B alleles for most subjects in the first cohort. Because counts were too low, about 17 rarely observed V segments, including chromosome 9 orphons, were excluded from the earlier analysis of roughly 580 of the donors.

There are a few counts of this clone. Its antigen remains undetermined. Qualities for individual bases were not recorded, and no much larger clone is one base off. The CDR3 numbers 14 residues from cysteine through phenylalanine. Solely the CDR3 DNA is kept, with 42 bases framed from the first base. V loses 5 bases, J loses 0 bases, and the germline ends lie 5 bases apart. The germline V gene specifies SGHTA as CDR1 and FQGNSA as CDR2. The library was built by means of the immunoSEQ multiplex PCR assay. For the multiplex PCR, a mixture combining 60 forward primers for TCR Vbeta segments and 13 reverse primers for TCR Jbeta segments was used. Amplification of the CDR3 region of rearranged TCR beta genes was performed with a multiplex PCR assay on genomic DNA. The amplified TCR beta libraries were sequenced on the Illumina HiSeq System as 87-base-pair reads. The study's processing was this. A later analysis counted some 80 million unique TCR beta chains across the 650 to 800 repertoires, and 10 million to 11 million of these chains were shared by at least two donors. Raw reads were error-corrected and collapsed into unique sequences with a nearest-neighbor algorithm that merged closely related sequences to remove PCR and sequencing errors. Alignment of CDR3 sequences to IMGT reference sequences was used to assign V, D and J gene segments. For a sequence to be retained, at least a six-nucleotide match to both a V gene segment and a J gene segment was required. Rearrangements were called productive when the CDR3 lacked stop codons and stayed in frame with V and J; all others were non-productive. CDR3 was defined by IMGT convention, running from the second conserved V-encoded cysteine to the conserved J-encoded phenylalanine. The earlier analysis of 550 to 650 of the donors excluded any sequence lacking an unambiguous match to a single V gene segment. An earlier analysis of a few hundred of the donors called V segments functional above 56.7% productive rearrangements and segregating when the between-donor standard deviation exceeded 5%. A statistical classification framework was built to diagnose cytomegalovirus status from the catalog of TCR beta chain sequences. A later analysis assigned V and J genes by comparing TCR nucleotide sequences with IMGT/GENE-DB human TR gene sequences. In a later analysis, CDR3 sequences and most-parsimonious VDJ recombination scenarios were assigned using the TCRdist pipeline. A later analysis defined each TCR beta chain by its CDR3 amino acid sequence plus V-gene family, and excluded reads lacking a unique V-gene family. A later analysis removed over 500 highly shared, low-generation-probability nucleotide sequences to deal with suspected cross-contamination and a sequencing artifact. In a later analysis, a clonal expansion index was calculated for each public chain from normalized within-repertoire ranks of inferred template counts. In a later analysis, generation probabilities were computed using a VDJ recombination model fitted to out-of-frame rearrangements, and the results were checked against IGoR. A later analysis scored TCR-TCR, TCR-HLA and TCR-CMV co-occurrence with hypergeometric tests, applying a repertoire-size bias correction to TCR pairs. A later analysis estimated false discovery rates by permuting HLA or CMV assignments 20 times. In a later analysis, co-occurring TCRs were grouped with DBSCAN, and TCRdist sequence similarity was added when clustering was performed within HLA-allele-positive subsets. For co-occurrence clustering, repertoires with fewer than 30,000 or more than 120,000 public chains were excluded, along with roughly five repertoires with anomalous nucleotide sharing. Not all clones reach the TCRdb copy of this immuneACCESS table, which keeps in-frame sequences only. Checked studies attribute under half of the gap to unresolved V genes and leave the rest unexplained. The V and J calls and clone size come from that table; D and trimming were worked out from the DNA. Across this sample there are more than 95,000 clones, with 10% to 15% seen only once. Clones ranked in the top ten supply 16% of the sample.

The cohort consisted of 600 or so healthy bone marrow donors. At the time of sampling, all cohort members were nominally healthy, though unrecorded immune exposures were likely present. The donor tested CMV seropositive and was one of the 289 seropositive cohort members. Every donor gave a peripheral blood sample, and the peripheral blood mononuclear cells from that sample were used for TCR beta sequencing. The Qiagen DNeasy Blood Extraction Kit was used to extract genomic DNA from the blood cell samples. The receptor was derived from a man between 40 and 49 years old in good health and CMV-seropositive. Rearrangement joined TRBV7-2 to TRBJ2-6, with the D segment identity uncertain. The sequenced material came from PBMCs. The CDR3 region: CASSRGSGANVLTF. The DNA reads as follows: TGTGCCAGCAGCCGCGGCTCTGGGGCCAACGTCCTGACTTTC.